This entry concerns a single T cell receptor (beta chain). These data belong to a study of blood T cell repertoires in COVID-19. Study details: Sample material is recorded as cDNA or gDNA derived from T cells, B-cell-depleted T cells, or PBMCs.

In terms of age and location, participants ranged from roughly 18 to 95 years and lived in about 25 US areas. Profiling relied on immunoSEQ multiplex PCR, and the TCRdb table lists in-frame clones only, not all of them. The sample has about 200,000 clones; more than 75% are singletons. Germline V gives CDR1 SGHNT, CDR2 YYREEE (reference sequence). The CDR3 runs to 15 residues. Between the trimmed V and J ends, which lost 6 bases and 2 bases, there was a span of 18 bases. Source material: PBMCs or T cells enriched from blood (not recorded which). This clonotype was obtained from a middle-aged man with acute COVID-19. The gene calls are TRBV5-4 and TRBJ2-7; tentatively, D is TRBD2 (6 bases). The CDR3 here is CASTSGRRDAYEQYF. As DNA, the CDR3 is TGTGCCAGCACTAGTGGACGGCGGGATGCCTACGAGCAGTACTTC.